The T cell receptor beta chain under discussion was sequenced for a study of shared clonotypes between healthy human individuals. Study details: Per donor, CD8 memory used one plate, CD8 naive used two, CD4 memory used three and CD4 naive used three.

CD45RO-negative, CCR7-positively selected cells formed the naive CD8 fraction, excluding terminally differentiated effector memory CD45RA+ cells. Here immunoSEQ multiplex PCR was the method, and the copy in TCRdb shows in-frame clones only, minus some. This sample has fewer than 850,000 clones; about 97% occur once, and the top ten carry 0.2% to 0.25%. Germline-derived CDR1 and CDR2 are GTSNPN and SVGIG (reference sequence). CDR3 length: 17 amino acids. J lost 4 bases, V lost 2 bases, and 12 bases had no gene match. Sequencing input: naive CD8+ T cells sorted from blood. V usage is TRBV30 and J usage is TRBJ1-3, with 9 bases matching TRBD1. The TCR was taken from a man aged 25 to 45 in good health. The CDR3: CAWSLLEQGAYGNTIYF. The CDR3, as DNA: TGTGCCTGGAGTCTCCTCGAACAGGGGGCTTACGGAAACACCATATATTTT.